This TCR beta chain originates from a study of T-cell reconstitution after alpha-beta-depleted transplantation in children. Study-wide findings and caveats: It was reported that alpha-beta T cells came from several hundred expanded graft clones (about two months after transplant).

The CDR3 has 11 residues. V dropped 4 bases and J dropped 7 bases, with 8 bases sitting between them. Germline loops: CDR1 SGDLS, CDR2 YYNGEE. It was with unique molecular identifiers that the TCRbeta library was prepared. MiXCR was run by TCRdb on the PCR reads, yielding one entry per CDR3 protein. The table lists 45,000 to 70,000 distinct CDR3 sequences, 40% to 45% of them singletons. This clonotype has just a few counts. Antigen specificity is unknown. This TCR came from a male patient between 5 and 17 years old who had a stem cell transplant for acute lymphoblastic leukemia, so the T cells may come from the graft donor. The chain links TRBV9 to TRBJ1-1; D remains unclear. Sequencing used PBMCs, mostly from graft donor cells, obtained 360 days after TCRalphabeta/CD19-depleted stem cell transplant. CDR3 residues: CASSPLGEAFF. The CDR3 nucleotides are TGTGCCAGCAGCCCTCTCGGTGAAGCTTTCTTT.